These T cell receptor beta chains were read from a single sample in a study of OX40 agonist ivuxolimab in advanced cancers. Repertoires were generated with immunoSEQ multiplex PCR, while TCRdb's copy carries only in-frame clones and drops some. In the table there are 70,000 to 85,000 clones, about 87% of which are singletons. The sample consisted of CD4+ or CD8+ T cells sorted from blood, taken in a trial of the OX40 agonist ivuxolimab. The receptors originated from an adult with an advanced solid tumor such as melanoma, head and neck, liver or kidney cancer. Each CDR3 is given with its conserved first and last residue. A D gene is named only where the DNA matches it firmly. For some rows the clone size is stated as once, few or many, or as a class when expanded; others skip it.

cdr3_nt cdr3_aa j_call clone_size v_call d_call
TGTGCCAGCAGCGTAGCATCCGGGGTTTCCTACAATGAGCAGTTCTTC CASSVASGVSYNEQFF TRBJ2-1 few TRBV9 -
TGTGCCATCAGTGACAGGGAATCCGGGGAGCTGTTTTTT CAISDRESGELFF TRBJ2-2 - TRBV10-3 -
TGTGCCAGTAGTATTGGACTAGCGGGAGGATTGACCTACAATGAGCAGTTCTTC CASSIGLAGGLTYNEQFF TRBJ2-1 - TRBV19 TRBD2
TGTGCAAGTCGCTCCCCCTCGGGGGGGGGAGGCCAAGAGACCCAGTACTTC CASRSPSGGGGQETQYF TRBJ2-5 - TRBV12-2 -
TGTGCCAGCAGCGCCAGGACAGGGGGCGGCGAGACCCAGTACTTC CASSARTGGGETQYF TRBJ2-5 once TRBV9 TRBD1
TGTGCCAGCAGTGATGGGTCATGGGGAGAGAACTATGGCTACACCTTC CASSDGSWGENYGYTF TRBJ1-2 - TRBV6-1 -
TGTGCCAGCAGCTCCCCCAGGGGGCCAGCCAAAAACATTCAGTACTTC CASSSPRGPAKNIQYF TRBJ2-4 - TRBV11-3 TRBD1
TGTGCCAGCAGCCCATCGGGGGCGGGAGGGCAGGGGGAGACCCAGTACTTC CASSPSGAGGQGETQYF TRBJ2-5 - TRBV4-2 TRBD2
TGTGCCAGTAGTCGCCGACAGGGGGATCAGCCCCAGCATTTT CASSRRQGDQPQHF TRBJ1-5 once TRBV19 TRBD1
TGTGCCAGCAGTCTAGCCAGGGGAGTAGGCAATGAGCAGTTCTTC CASSLARGVGNEQFF TRBJ2-1 - TRBV6-5 -
TGTGCCAGCAGTGACCCCGGGACAGGGGAAGCCGGGGAGCTGTTTTTT CASSDPGTGEAGELFF TRBJ2-2 once TRBV25-1 TRBD1
TGTGCCAGTAGTATTAAGGGAGGGTCCGATGGAGAGACCCAGTACTTC CASSIKGGSDGETQYF TRBJ2-5 - TRBV19 TRBD2
TGTGCCTGGAGCGGGGGGAACTATGGCTACACCTTC CAWSGGNYGYTF TRBJ1-2 - TRBV30 -
TGTGCCAGCCGAACTAGCGGGAGGGTCTACGAGCAGTACTTC CASRTSGRVYEQYF TRBJ2-7 - TRBV28 TRBD2
TGTGCCAGAACCCACCCTCTGAACACTGAAGCTTTCTTT CARTHPLNTEAFF TRBJ1-1 - TRBV6-4 -
TGTGCCAGCAGTTACTCCGGCCAGCCCCAGCATTTT CASSYSGQPQHF TRBJ1-5 - TRBV6-5 -
TGTGCCAGCAGTGACAGGGGAAAATATAATTCACCCCTCCACTTT CASSDRGKYNSPLHF TRBJ1-6 - TRBV28 TRBD1
TGTGCCAGCAGCCAAGATCCCGGGACAGGGAACACTGAAGCTTTCTTT CASSQDPGTGNTEAFF TRBJ1-1 once TRBV4-2 TRBD1
TGTGCCAGCAGTTCCCGCCGACGACAGGGGGTCACAGATACGCAGTATTTT CASSSRRRQGVTDTQYF TRBJ2-3 - TRBV27 TRBD1
TGTGCCAGCAGTTACTCTTGGACAGATACGCAGTATTTT CASSYSWTDTQYF TRBJ2-3 - TRBV6-5 -
TGTGCCAGCAGCTTAAGCTCCGGGGGCGCGGAGGAGACCCAGTACTTC CASSLSSGGAEETQYF TRBJ2-5 - TRBV7-7 -
TGCAGTGCTAGACGCGGGTACGAGCAGTACTTC CSARRGYEQYF TRBJ2-7 - TRBV20-1 -
TGTGCCAGCAGTGATATAGAGGAGACCCAGTACTTC CASSDIEETQYF TRBJ2-5 - TRBV2 -
TGTGCCAGCAGCGGCCCTGCGGGGGGAGTAGGAGCTTTCTTT CASSGPAGGVGAFF TRBJ1-1 - TRBV28 -
TGCGCCAGCACCCCGGGTTTTCTTGGCACAGATACGCAGTATTTT CASTPGFLGTDTQYF TRBJ2-3 - TRBV5-1 -
TGTGCCATCAACCGGGGGGCTGAGTATGGCTACACCTTC CAINRGAEYGYTF TRBJ1-2 - TRBV10-3 -
TGTGCCAGCAGCTTGGTCGCCCTTAATGAAAAACTGTTTTTT CASSLVALNEKLFF TRBJ1-4 - TRBV5-4 -
TGTGCCAGTAGTCATCCCGGGAGAGTTAGCAATCAGCCCCAGCATTTT CASSHPGRVSNQPQHF TRBJ1-5 - TRBV19 -
TGTGCCAGCAGCGGGGGCAGTTCGAACACCGGGGAGCTGTTTTTT CASSGGSSNTGELFF TRBJ2-2 - TRBV11-3 -
TGTGCCAGCAGTCTCACGGAGGACACAGATACGCAGTATTTT CASSLTEDTDTQYF TRBJ2-3 - TRBV6-1 -
TGCGCCAGCAGCTTACGGACTGACGGCGAGACCCAGTACTTC CASSLRTDGETQYF TRBJ2-5 - TRBV5-1 -
TGCAGCGTGGCACTAGCGGGAGGGTTCGAGCAGTACTTC CSVALAGGFEQYF TRBJ2-7 - TRBV29-1 TRBD2
TGTGCCAGTAGTATTCTCCCCCGTAGGCGGGAGTTGCATGAGCAGTTCTTC CASSILPRRRELHEQFF TRBJ2-1 - TRBV19 TRBD2
TGTGCCACCAGCAGAGATGCGGATTACGAGCAGTACTTC CATSRDADYEQYF TRBJ2-7 - TRBV15 -
TGTGCCAGCAGCTTTCGGCGGGGGGTCGATACGCAGTATTTT CASSFRRGVDTQYF TRBJ2-3 - TRBV11-3 TRBD2
TGTGCCAGCAGTTTCGGCGGAGGGGACCTCGATGAGCAGTTCTTC CASSFGGGDLDEQFF TRBJ2-1 - TRBV28 -
TGTGCCAGCTCACCACCGGGACTATCCCAAGAGACCCAGTACTTC CASSPPGLSQETQYF TRBJ2-5 - TRBV18 TRBD2
TGCGCCAGCAGCTTGGTGGCAGATCGAGCCTACGAGCAGTACTTC CASSLVADRAYEQYF TRBJ2-7 - TRBV5-1 -
TGTGCCATCAGGGGGACAGGAGATCAGCCCCAGCATTTT CAIRGTGDQPQHF TRBJ1-5 - TRBV10-3 TRBD1
TGCGCCAGCAGCCCGAGCGGGGGTCAAGCAGGGGAGACCCAGTACTTC CASSPSGGQAGETQYF TRBJ2-5 - TRBV5-1 TRBD2
TGCGCCAGCAGTCCACAGGGAGGGAGTGAAAAACTGTTTTTT CASSPQGGSEKLFF TRBJ1-4 - TRBV4-1 -
TGTGCCATCAGGGGGACAGGGGGAGGCGAGCAGTACTTC CAIRGTGGGEQYF TRBJ2-7 - TRBV10-3 TRBD1
TGTGCCAGCAGAGAACACTATGAGCAGTTCTTC CASREHYEQFF TRBJ2-1 few TRBV11-2 -
TGTGCCAGCAGTTTATCGAGAGGGGACGAGCAGTTCTTC CASSLSRGDEQFF TRBJ2-1 few TRBV27 -
TGTGCCAGCAGTTATTCCCAGCGGGGGTACAATGAGCAGTTCTTC CASSYSQRGYNEQFF TRBJ2-1 once TRBV6-5 TRBD2
TGTGCCAGCAGCCCCCCAGGGGGCGGGGAGACCCAGTACTTC CASSPPGGGETQYF TRBJ2-5 - TRBV9 TRBD1
TGTGCCAGCAGCTTGGACGGCACCTACGAGCAGTACTTC CASSLDGTYEQYF TRBJ2-7 - TRBV5-4 -
TGTGCCATCAGTGACACGAGCACCGGGGAGCTGTTTTTT CAISDTSTGELFF TRBJ2-2 once TRBV10-3 -
TGCGCCAGCAGCTTGGGGCGGACAGATGGCTACACCTTC CASSLGRTDGYTF TRBJ1-2 medium-sized TRBV5-1 -
TGTGCCAGCAGGACGGCCCTCAATCAGCCCCAGCATTTT CASRTALNQPQHF TRBJ1-5 - TRBV28 -
TGTGCCAGCAGCAAAGCGCTTTGGCGGAAGGGCTACACCTTC CASSKALWRKGYTF TRBJ1-2 - TRBV21-1 -
TGTGCCAGCTCCCTAAATGGAGATACGCAGTATTTT CASSLNGDTQYF TRBJ2-3 - TRBV6-1 -
TGTGCCAGCAGTTACTCGGCAGGTTTCTATGGCTACACCTTC CASSYSAGFYGYTF TRBJ1-2 - TRBV6-5 -
TGTGCCTGGAGTGGGGGCTATGGCTACACCTTC CAWSGGYGYTF TRBJ1-2 - TRBV30 -